Presented here are 18 T cell receptor beta chains from one specimen sequenced in a study of OX40 agonist ivuxolimab in advanced cancers. The method was immunoSEQ multiplex PCR; TCRdb's version includes in-frame clones alone and lacks a portion of them. The table has 60,000 to 75,000 clones, under 95% seen once. The sample here was CD4+ or CD8+ T cells sorted from blood, taken in a trial of the OX40 agonist ivuxolimab. These receptors all stem from an adult with an advanced solid tumor such as melanoma, head and neck, liver or kidney cancer.

The V and J genes are TRBV7-2 and TRBJ2-3; unclear D gene. CDR3 size: 14 residues. Germline CDR1 and CDR2: SGHTA and FQGNSA. V lost 3 bases and J 0 bases, leaving 7 bases between the germline ends. The DNA for the CDR3 is TGTGCCAGCAGCTTTGACGGCAGCACAGATACGCAGTATTTT. It yields the protein CASSFDGSTDTQYF.

The V and J genes are TRBV10-2 and TRBJ1-6, with D perhaps TRBD1 (5 bases). The CDR3 runs to 14 residues. Trimming pared 2 bases from V and 9 bases from J, leaving 11 bases between. CDR1 and CDR2 from the germline V gene are WSHSY and SAAADI. The CDR3 spells CASSERDRISPLHF. In DNA, the CDR3 is TGCGCCAGCAGTGAGAGGGACCGAATTTCACCCCTCCACTTT.

The rearrangement links TRBV11-2 to TRBJ2-3; D is possibly TRBD2 (6 bases). The CDR3 loop spans 14 amino acids. Trimming removed 5 bases at V and 5 bases at J, with 14 bases between. Germline CDR1 reads SGHAT; CDR2 reads FQNNGV. The CDR3 nucleotides read TGTGCCAGCAGCCCAGCGGGCCGGGGAGATACGCAGTATTTT. As protein: CASSPAGRGDTQYF.

The chain links TRBV11-2 to TRBJ1-2, with a weak D call TRBD1 (5 bases). V lost 3 bases to trimming and J lost 4 bases, with 12 bases between them. The CDR3 is made up of 14 amino acids. The germline V gene encodes CDR1 SGHAT and CDR2 FQNNGV. CDR3: CASSFGRQLYGYTF. CDR3 bases: TGTGCCAGCAGCTTTGGGCGACAGCTCTATGGCTACACCTTC.

This CDR3 is CASSRVSSGSINEQFF. In DNA form, the CDR3 reads TGCGCCAGCAGCAGGGTTTCTAGCGGGAGTATAAATGAGCAGTTCTTC. The V and J genes are TRBV5-1 and TRBJ2-1; 10 bases match TRBD2. Germline V lookup: CDR1 SGHRS, CDR2 YFSETQ. There are 16 residues in the CDR3. The V and J ends lost 4 bases and 7 bases, in that order; junction bases with no gene match: 11.

The genes are TRBV9 and TRBJ2-7; 7 nucleotides agree with TRBD1. CDR1 is SGDLS and CDR2 is YYNGEE in the germline V gene. This CDR3 comprises 16 residues. With V trimmed by 3 bases and J by 3 bases, 12 bases remained unmatched. The CDR3 loop reads CASSARQGTSRYEQYF. The CDR3 DNA follows: TGTGCCAGCAGCGCGCGACAGGGAACGTCACGCTACGAGCAGTACTTC.

The chain links TRBV7-2 to TRBJ1-1; TRBD1 is a possible D gene (5 bases). This CDR3 comprises 15 residues. Trimming stripped 6 bases from V and 3 bases from J, with 17 bases between. Germline values: CDR1 SGHTA, CDR2 FQGNSA. The CDR3 DNA reads as TGTGCCAGCAGTCCCTCGCGGGGCCGAGACACTGAAGCTTTCTTT. Translated, it gives CASSPSRGRDTEAFF.

V and J are TRBV28 and TRBJ1-3, with 8 bases that match TRBD1. The germline V gene encodes CDR1 MDHEN and CDR2 SYDVKM. The CDR3 contains 17 residues. J was trimmed by 0 bases and V by 5 bases; bases with no gene match: 9. The CDR3 DNA reads TGTGCCAGCAGTATAACGACAGGGGCCCCCTCTGGAAACACCATATATTTT. This translates into CASSITTGAPSGNTIYF.

The V call is TRBV7-9, the J call TRBJ1-3; D is possibly TRBD1 (6 bases). V shed 0 bases and J shed 8 bases, with 11 bases lying between them. Germline V lookup: CDR1 SEHNR, CDR2 FQNEAQ (reference sequence). The CDR3 is made up of 14 amino acids. CDR3 sequence (DNA): TGTGCCAGCAGCTTAGCCAGGGGCGTGCACACCATATATTTT. Translated, it gives CASSLARGVHTIYF.

J is TRBJ1-2 and V is TRBV6-5; D uncertain. Looked up from germline, CDR1 is MNHEY and CDR2 is SVGAGI. Trimming shortened V by 6 bases and J by 4 bases, and 15 bases separated the two germline ends. The CDR3 is 14 amino acids. CDR3: CASRPNSGVYGYTF. The CDR3 bases are TGTGCCAGCAGGCCAAATTCAGGAGTCTATGGCTACACCTTC.

This chain joins TRBV5-4 and TRBJ1-2; a weak D match, TRBD1 (5 bases). Trimming removed 4 bases from V and 6 bases from J, with 13 bases in between. The V gene's germline CDR1 is SGHNT and CDR2 YYREEE (reference sequence). The length of the CDR3 is 13 residues. The CDR3 loop reads CASSLGGRDGYTF. The CDR3 coding sequence is TGTGCCAGCAGCCTGGGGGGGAGAGATGGCTACACCTTC. Looking up the rest from reference TRBV5-4 and TRBJ1-2 gives the full variable domain: ETGVTQSPTHLIKTRGQQVTLRCSSQSGHNTVSWYQQALGQGPQFIFQYYREEENGRGNFPPRFSGLQFPNYSSELNVNALELDDSALYLCASSLGGRDGYTFGSGTRLTVV.

J is TRBJ2-7 and V is TRBV6-5, with TRBD2 matching 7 bases. Losses at the gene ends were 3 bases for V and 3 bases for J; bases not matched to a gene: 8. In germline, CDR1 is MNHEY, CDR2 SVGAGI. CDR3 size: 15 residues. CDR3 bases: TGTGCCAGCAGTTATCGTGCGGGAGCTAACTACGAGCAGTACTTC. It specifies CASSYRAGANYEQYF.

This clone was observed once. J is TRBJ1-5 and V is TRBV5-6, with D unclear. This CDR3 spans 12 amino acids. From germline, CDR1 is SGHDT and CDR2 YYEEEE. V shed 2 bases and J shed 9 bases, with 9 bases lying between them. The CDR3 coding sequence is TGTGCCAGCAGCTTTGGTATTGGGCCCCAGCATTTT. Amino acids: CASSFGIGPQHF.

The rearrangement joins TRBV5-4 to TRBJ1-1; no reliable D call. The V end was cut by 4 bases, the J end by 0 bases, with 10 bases between. CDR3 length equals 14 residues. Germline V gene lookup returns CDR1 SGHNT and CDR2 YYREEE (reference sequence). The CDR3 spells CASSPQVLNTEAFF. The CDR3 bases are TGTGCCAGCAGCCCTCAAGTGCTGAACACTGAAGCTTTCTTT.

The genes are TRBV4-1 and TRBJ2-1; perhaps D is TRBD1 or TRBD2 (7 bases each). CDR3 length equals 13 residues. Germline CDR1 and CDR2: MGHRA and YSYEKL. V lost 11 bases and J lost 9, with 20 bases in between. CDR3 coding DNA: TGCGCCTCAGGGGGGACGGGAGGCGGTGAGCAGTTCTTC. Translated: CASGGTGGGEQFF.

The chain employs TRBV12-5 and TRBJ2-3; D may be TRBD1 (6 bases). This CDR3 comprises 16 residues. Germline V gives CDR1 LGHNT, CDR2 FRNRAP. V gave up 2 bases and J gave up 4 bases, with 16 bases separating them. The CDR3 DNA reads TGTGCTAGTGGTTTGTACACAGGGTCGAGGGCAGATACGCAGTATTTT. Translated, it gives CASGLYTGSRADTQYF.

This rearrangement joins TRBV6-5 to TRBJ2-6; D gene uncertain. Per the germline V gene, CDR1 is MNHEY and CDR2 is SVGAGI. The CDR3 is 13 residues long. The ends were cut back, 8 bases at V and 3 bases at J, with 8 bases in the middle. The chain's CDR3 is CASFPLGANVLTF. The CDR3, as DNA: TGTGCCAGCTTTCCCCTTGGGGCCAACGTCCTGACTTTC.

The rearrangement links TRBV2 to TRBJ1-1, with D tentatively TRBD1 (5 bases). The CDR3 runs 15 residues. Trimming took 3 bases from V and 0 from J, leaving 11 bases between them. The V gene's germline CDR1 is SNHLY and CDR2 FYNNEI. The CDR3 reads CASSERGRLNTEAFF. Written as DNA, the CDR3 is TGTGCCAGCAGTGAGCGGGGACGGTTGAACACTGAAGCTTTCTTT.